This TCR beta chain was sequenced during a study of OX40 agonist ivuxolimab in advanced cancers. Regarding this clone: Its specificity is not known.

Germline CDR1 is PRHDT and CDR2 is FYEKMQ (reference sequence). With 5 bases removed from V and 9 bases from J, the gap between germline ends came to 8 bases. The CDR3 is 11 amino acids. General study results and limits: At 0.1 to 3.0 mg/kg, CD4+ and CD8+ blood T cells expanded clonally by week 6. The mean number of expanded clones was higher in CD8+ T cells than in CD4+. The antigen specificity of the peripheral T cells (those that were expanded) was not determined.

Measured with immunoSEQ multiplex PCR; TCRdb has only the in-frame clones, and not every one. The repertoire holds under 20,000 clones, around 87% seen once, with around a third in the top ten. The sequences come from CD4+ or CD8+ T cells sorted from blood, collected in a trial of the OX40 agonist ivuxolimab. This chain links TRBV13 with TRBJ2-1, with D tentatively TRBD2 (5 bases). The TCR sequence derives from an adult with an advanced solid tumor such as melanoma, head and neck, liver or kidney cancer. The CDR3, as DNA: TGTGCCAGCAGCATCCGGGGTGAGCAGTTCTTC. Its protein product is CASSIRGEQFF.